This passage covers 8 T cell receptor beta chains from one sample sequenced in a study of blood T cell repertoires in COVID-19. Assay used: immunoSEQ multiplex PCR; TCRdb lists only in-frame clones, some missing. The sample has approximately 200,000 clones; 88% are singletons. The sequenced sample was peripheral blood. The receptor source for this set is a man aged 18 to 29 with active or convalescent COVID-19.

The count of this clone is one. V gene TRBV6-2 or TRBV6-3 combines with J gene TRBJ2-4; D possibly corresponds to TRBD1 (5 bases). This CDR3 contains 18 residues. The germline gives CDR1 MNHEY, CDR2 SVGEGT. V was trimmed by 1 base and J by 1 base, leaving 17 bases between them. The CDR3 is CASSYWLGAVSAKNIQYF. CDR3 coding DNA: TGTGCCAGCAGTTACTGGCTTGGGGCCGTCTCGGCCAAAAACATTCAGTACTTC.

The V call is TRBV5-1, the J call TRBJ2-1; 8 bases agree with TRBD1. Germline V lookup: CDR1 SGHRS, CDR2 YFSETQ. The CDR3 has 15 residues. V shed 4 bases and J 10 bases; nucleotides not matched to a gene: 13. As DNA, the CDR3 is TGCGCCAGCAGCCCGGACAGGGTAAGGGGGCTGGAGCAGTTCTTC. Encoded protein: CASSPDRVRGLEQFF.

In DNA form, the CDR3 reads TGTGCCAGCAGTGACGGGAGTACTTCCTACAATGAGCAGTTCTTC. This codes for CASSDGSTSYNEQFF. The chain combines TRBV6-4 with TRBJ2-1, with a possible D match to TRBD2 (5 bases). V was clipped by 2 bases and J by 1 base, with 9 bases between them. This CDR3 has 15 residues. From germline, CDR1 is MRHNA and CDR2 SNTAGT.

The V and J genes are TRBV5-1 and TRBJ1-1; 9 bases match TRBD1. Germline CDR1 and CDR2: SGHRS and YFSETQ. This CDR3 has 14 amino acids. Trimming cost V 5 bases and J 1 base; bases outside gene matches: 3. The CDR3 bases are TGCGCCAGCAGACAGGGGGCTTGGAACACTGAAGCTTTCTTT. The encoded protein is CASRQGAWNTEAFF.

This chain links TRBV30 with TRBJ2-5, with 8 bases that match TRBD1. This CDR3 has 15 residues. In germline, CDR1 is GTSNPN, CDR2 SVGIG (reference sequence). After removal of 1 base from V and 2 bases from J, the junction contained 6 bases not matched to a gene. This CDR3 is CAWSGRQGSQETQYF. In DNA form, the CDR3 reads TGTGCCTGGAGTGGGAGACAGGGGTCTCAAGAGACCCAGTACTTC.

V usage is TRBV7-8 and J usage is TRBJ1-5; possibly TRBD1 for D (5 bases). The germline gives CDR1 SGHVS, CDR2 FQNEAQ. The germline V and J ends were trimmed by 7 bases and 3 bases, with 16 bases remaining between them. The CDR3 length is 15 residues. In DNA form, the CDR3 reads TGTGCCAGCACCAGTCGGGGGGATCACAATCAGCCCCAGCATTTT. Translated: CASTSRGDHNQPQHF. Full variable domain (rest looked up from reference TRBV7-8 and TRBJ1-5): GAGVSQSPRYKVAKRGQDVALRCDPISGHVSLFWYQQALGQGPEFLTYFQNEAQLDKSGLPSDRFFAERPEGSVSTLKIQRTQQEDSAVYLCASTSRGDHNQPQHFGDGTRLSIL.

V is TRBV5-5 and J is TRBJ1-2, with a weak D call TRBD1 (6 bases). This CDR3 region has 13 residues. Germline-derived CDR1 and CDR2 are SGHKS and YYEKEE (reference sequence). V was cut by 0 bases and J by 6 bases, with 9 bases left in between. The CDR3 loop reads CASSLAGTNGYTF. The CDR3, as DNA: TGTGCCAGCAGCTTGGCTGGGACAAATGGCTACACCTTC. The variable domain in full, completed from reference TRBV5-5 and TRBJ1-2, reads DAGVTQSPTHLIKTRGQQVTLRCSPISGHKSVSWYQQVLGQGPQFIFQYYEKEERGRGNFPDRFSARQFPNYSSELNVNALLLGDSALYLCASSLAGTNGYTFGSGTRLTVV.

The CDR3 DNA reads TGTGCCAGCAGCTTACGTAACGGGAGTTATCGGTCCTACGAGCAGTACTTC. As protein: CASSLRNGSYRSYEQYF. V gene TRBV11-2 combines with J gene TRBJ2-7, with TRBD2 as a possible D gene (6 bases). CDR1 and CDR2 (germline): SGHAT, FQNNGV. Trimming shortened V by 2 bases and J by 1 base, and 18 bases separated the two germline ends. There are 17 residues in the CDR3.